The 9 T cell receptor beta chains in this list originate from one sample, sequenced in a study of T cells in localized non-small cell lung cancer. Sequencing was performed with immunoSEQ multiplex PCR; in TCRdb, only in-frame clones are kept and a portion is missing. The top ten hold around 6.5% of the sample, which has 30,000 to 45,000 clones, over 85% seen once. The starting material was peripheral blood, obtained before any cancer treatment. These receptors came from a female donor aged 60 or older with stage I lung adenocarcinoma.

This rearrangement joins TRBV4-1 to TRBJ1-1; D is uncertain. V was pared by 4 bases and J by 5 bases, with 17 bases between. The germline V gene has CDR1 MGHRA and CDR2 YSYEKL. The CDR3 spans 15 residues. For the CDR3, the DNA is TGCGCCAGCAGCCTAGCGCCTCTTCCACTGACTGAAGCTTTCTTT. Translating gives CASSLAPLPLTEAFF.

This clone appeared a single time. The rearrangement joins TRBV19 to TRBJ1-4; no reliable D call. CDR1 and CDR2 (germline): LNHDA, SQIVND (reference sequence). The CDR3 sequence is 14 residues long. Trimming took off 3 bases at V and 1 base at J, with 6 bases between the two ends. In DNA form, the CDR3 reads TGTGCCAGTAGTATGCCAGGAACTAATGAAAAACTGTTTTTT. Translated: CASSMPGTNEKLFF.

This chain connects TRBV6-4 to TRBJ1-5; D is unresolved. There are 20 residues in the CDR3. Per germline, CDR1 MRHNA and CDR2 SNTAGT. With 0 bases removed from V and 0 bases from J, the gap between germline ends came to 21 bases. The CDR3 spells CASSDSSRLPWRSSNQPQHF. The CDR3 DNA reads TGTGCCAGCAGTGACTCGTCCAGGCTTCCCTGGCGGAGTAGCAATCAGCCCCAGCATTTT.

The V gene is TRBV10-3, the J gene TRBJ1-5, with D perhaps TRBD1 (5 bases). V lost 5 bases and J 0 bases, leaving 11 bases between the germline ends. CDR3 size: 15 residues. CDR1 ENHRY and CDR2 SYGVKD come from the germline V gene. The CDR3 coding sequence is TGTGCCATCAGTCAAGGGGAAGATAGCAATCAGCCCCAGCATTTT. This encodes CAISQGEDSNQPQHF.

V and J are TRBV5-8 and TRBJ1-4; D gene ambiguous. This CDR3 region has 14 residues. Looked up from germline, CDR1 is SGHTS and CDR2 is YDEGEE. V shed 0 bases and J shed 7 bases, with 10 bases lying between them. The CDR3 is CASSLGHTFEKLFF. Written as DNA, the CDR3 is TGTGCCAGCAGCTTGGGGCATACTTTTGAAAAACTGTTTTTT.

This clone showed up just once. The chain employs TRBV2 and TRBJ2-7; D possibly corresponds to TRBD1 (7 bases). V was pared by 2 bases and J by 1 base, with 15 bases between. This CDR3 has 16 amino acids. Germline-derived CDR1 and CDR2 are SNHLY and FYNNEI. CDR3 sequence reads: CASSEPLAGQSYEQYF. For the CDR3, the DNA is TGTGCCAGCAGTGAACCCCTCGCGGGACAGTCCTACGAGCAGTACTTC.

The chain uses TRBV11-2 and TRBJ2-2, with TRBD1 matching over 9 bases. The junction had 4 bases not matched to a gene; V was cut back by 5 bases and J by 3 bases. Germline CDR1 reads SGHAT; CDR2 reads FQNNGV. This CDR3 is built from 15 residues. The chain's CDR3 is CASSQTGGDTGELFF. The CDR3 coding sequence is TGTGCCAGCAGCCAAACAGGGGGCGACACCGGGGAGCTGTTTTTT.

CDR3 coding DNA: TGTGCCAGCAGCCCTAAGGGGACTACCACCCGCACAGATACGCAGTATTTT. This sequence encodes CASSPKGTTTRTDTQYF. The genes are TRBV9 and TRBJ2-3; TRBD2 aligns across 7 bases. The CDR3 has 17 residues. V trimming: 4 bases; J trimming: 1 base; junction bases outside the gene matches: 12. The germline V gene has CDR1 SGDLS and CDR2 YYNGEE.

V gene TRBV5-1 combines with J gene TRBJ1-1, with D uncertain. This CDR3 is built from 13 residues. Looked up from germline, CDR1 is SGHRS and CDR2 is YFSETQ. V was cut by 3 bases and J by 5 bases, with 11 bases left in between. The CDR3 DNA follows: TGCGCCAGCAGCTCGGGTGTGGATACTGAAGCTTTCTTT. Its protein product is CASSSGVDTEAFF.